Described below is a single T cell receptor (beta chain) sequence and its context. This entry comes from a study of cytomegalovirus exposure and HLA in healthy donors. Primers included in the PCR were 60 Vbeta and 13 Jbeta primers. Sequencing used immunoSEQ multiplex PCR; TCRdb keeps in-frame clones, though not all of them. The data contain around 180,000 clones, 70% to 90% of them singletons. From germline, CDR1 is MGHRA and CDR2 YSYEKL. CDR3 length: 15 amino acids. The V gene lost 4 bases and the J gene lost 7 bases, with 20 bases spanning the gap. The genes are TRBV4-1 and TRBJ2-7, with D maybe TRBD2 (5 bases). The sequence came from a girl under 18 in good health and CMV-seropositive. The sequenced sample was PBMCs. The CDR3 sequence: CASSPNLLSRGEQYF. CDR3 DNA sequence: TGCGCCAGCAGCCCGAACCTCCTTTCCAGAGGGGAGCAGTACTTC.